This TCR beta chain was identified in a study of blood T cell repertoires in COVID-19. Germline V gene sequence: CDR1 SGHTA, CDR2 FQGTGA. Unmatched junction bases numbered 4, after V lost 5 bases and J lost 3 bases. This CDR3 comprises 15 residues. How the authors handled the data: Researchers report that nucleated cell counts were estimated from reference gene primer amplification. Repertoires were generated with immunoSEQ multiplex PCR, while TCRdb's copy carries only in-frame clones and drops some. That table gives V, J and clone size, and the DNA gave D and trimming. In the table there are 200,000 to 250,000 clones, roughly 86% of which are singletons.

This sequence originates from a woman aged 40 to 50 with acute or convalescent COVID-19. The sequenced sample was peripheral blood. The chain joins TRBV7-3 to TRBJ2-3; TRBD1 agrees at 11 bases. CDR3 sequence reads: CASSPRDRGTDTQYF. The CDR3 DNA reads TGTGCCAGCAGCCCCAGGGACAGGGGGACAGATACGCAGTATTTT.